The 2 T cell receptor beta chains in this list originate from one sample, sequenced in a study of T-cell reconstitution after alpha-beta-depleted transplantation in children. As it was prepared, the TCRbeta library received unique molecular identifiers. TCRdb reprocessed the PCR reads via MiXCR and lists one record per CDR3 protein. Among 70,000 to 95,000 distinct CDR3 sequences listed, 12% were seen once. This specimen consisted of PBMCs from the stem cell graft donor, obtained from the stem cell graft. The source is a human donor who donated a stem cell graft to a child with inherited bone marrow failure.

The chain employs TRBV29-1 and TRBJ2-1; the D gene is possibly TRBD2 (5 bases). V shed 8 bases and J shed 10 bases, with 15 bases lying between them. The CDR3 totals 11 residues. The germline CDR1 and CDR2 sequences are SQVTM and ANQGSEA. CDR3 amino acids: CSSRAAGEQFF. The DNA of the CDR3 is TGCAGCTCAAGAGCGGCGGGCGAGCAGTTCTTC.

This clonotype showed up many times. J is TRBJ2-1 and V is TRBV2, with D hard to call. From germline, CDR1 is SNHLY and CDR2 FYNNEI. V lost 4 bases and J 12 bases, leaving 10 bases between the germline ends. The CDR3 spans 11 residues. The CDR3 spells CASSGGVGQFF. The CDR3 DNA follows: TGTGCCAGCAGTGGGGGTGTTGGGCAGTTCTTC.